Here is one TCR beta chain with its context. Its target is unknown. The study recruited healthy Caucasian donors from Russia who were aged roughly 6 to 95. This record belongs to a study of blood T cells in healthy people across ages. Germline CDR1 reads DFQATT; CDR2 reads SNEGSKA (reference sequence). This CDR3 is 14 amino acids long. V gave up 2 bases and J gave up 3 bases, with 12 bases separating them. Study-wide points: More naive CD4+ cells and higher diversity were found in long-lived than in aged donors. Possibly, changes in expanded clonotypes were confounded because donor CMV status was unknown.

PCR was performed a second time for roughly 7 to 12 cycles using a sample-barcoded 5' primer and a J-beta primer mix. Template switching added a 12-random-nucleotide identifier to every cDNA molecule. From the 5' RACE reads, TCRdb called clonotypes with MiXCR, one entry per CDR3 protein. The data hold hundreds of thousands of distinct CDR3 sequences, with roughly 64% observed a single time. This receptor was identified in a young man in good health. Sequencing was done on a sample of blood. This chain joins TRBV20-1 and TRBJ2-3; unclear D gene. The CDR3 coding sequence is TGCAGTGCTAGACCGGCCCGGAGTACAGATACGCAGTATTTT. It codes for CSARPARSTDTQYF.